Below, 20 T cell receptor beta chains from the same sample are listed, as sequenced in a study of T cells in Graves' hyperthyroidism and ophthalmopathy. Amplified TCR beta CDR3 regions came from RNA transcripts. HTBI primers drove first-round RT-PCR of the TCR CDR3. Each CDR3 protein is one row after TCRdb ran MiXCR on the multiplex PCR reads. The sample consists of 600,000 to 850,000 distinct CDR3 sequences, around 20% of them appearing once. Specimen: blood. These receptors were taken from a woman between 50 and 59 years old with Graves' hyperthyroidism that later progressed to Graves' ophthalmopathy.

The V gene is TRBV7-9, the J gene TRBJ2-1, with 11 positions matching TRBD2. With V trimmed by 1 base and J by 9 bases, 5 bases remained unmatched. The CDR3 spans 15 residues. The germline V gene has CDR1 SEHNR and CDR2 FQNEAQ (reference sequence). CDR3 in DNA: TGTGCCAGCAGCTTAGTACTAGCGGGAGTAACTGAGCAGTTCTTC. Translation: CASSLVLAGVTEQFF.

This clonotype was seen more than once but under ten times. The chain uses TRBV13 and TRBJ1-1; D is ambiguous. The V end was cut by 1 base, the J end by 7 bases, with 13 bases between. Germline CDR1 and CDR2: PRHDT and FYEKMQ (reference sequence). The CDR3 length is 14 residues. The CDR3 sequence: CASSLVWVPGEAFF. Written as DNA, the CDR3 is TGTGCCAGCAGCTTAGTTTGGGTACCGGGTGAAGCTTTCTTT.

This clonotype was counted between two and nine times. The chain has TRBV3-1 and TRBJ1-2; D is unresolved. There are 13 residues in the CDR3. Germline CDR1 is LGHDT and CDR2 is YNNKEL (reference sequence). Deletions cut 7 bases from V and 4 bases from J, with 13 bases between. The CDR3 sequence is CASTVNPSYGYTF. CDR3 nucleotide sequence: TGTGCCAGCACCGTCAATCCCTCCTATGGCTACACCTTC.

This clonotype was counted many times. V and J are TRBV20-1 and TRBJ2-5, with a possible D match to TRBD2 (7 bases). The germline CDR1 and CDR2 sequences are DFQATT and SNEGSKA (reference sequence). The CDR3 loop spans 13 amino acids. V was shortened by 5 bases and J by 4 bases, with 14 bases between the two germline ends. As DNA, the CDR3 is TGCAGTGCTGGCTGGGGGGGCCGAGAGACCCAGTACTTC. Translation gives CSAGWGGRETQYF.

This clonotype was detected ten times or more. The rearrangement uses TRBV11-2 and TRBJ1-4, with D unresolved. Germline V gives CDR1 SGHAT, CDR2 FQNNGV. V was shortened by 3 bases and J by 4 bases, with 6 bases between the two germline ends. This CDR3 region has 13 residues. CDR3 residues: CASSFSYNEKLFF. CDR3 DNA: TGTGCCAGCAGCTTTAGTTATAATGAAAAACTGTTTTTT.

The chain joins TRBV3-1 to TRBJ1-3, with D maybe TRBD1 (5 bases). The V end lost 1 base, the J end lost 2 bases, and 9 bases lay between the germline ends. Germline CDR1 reads LGHDT; CDR2 reads YNNKEL (reference sequence). The CDR3 loop spans 15 amino acids. CDR3 in amino acids: CASSQGGSPGNTIYF. The CDR3 DNA reads as TGTGCCAGCAGCCAAGGGGGCTCCCCTGGAAACACCATATATTTT. The full variable domain, its missing parts supplied by reference TRBV3-1 and TRBJ1-3, is DTAVSQTPKYLVTQMGNDKSIKCEQNLGHDTMYWYKQDSKKFLKIMFSYNNKELIINETVPNRFSPKSPDKAHLNLHINSLELGDSAVYFCASSQGGSPGNTIYFGEGSWLTVV.

This clonotype was detected a few times. This chain joins TRBV5-1 and TRBJ1-1; tentatively, D is TRBD1 (5 bases). Germline CDR1 and CDR2: SGHRS and YFSETQ. This CDR3 has 15 residues. V lost 4 bases and J 5 bases, leaving 18 bases between the germline ends. CDR3 sequence reads: CASSPRFRENTEAFF. CDR3 nucleotides: TGCGCCAGCAGCCCTCGTTTCAGGGAAAATACTGAAGCTTTCTTT.

The CDR3 coding sequence is TGTGCCAGCGTGGGGGGGGAAGCTTTCTTT. This gives the protein CASVGGEAFF. The V call is TRBV27, the J call TRBJ1-1; possibly TRBD1 for D (5 bases). V was cut by 8 bases and J by 8 bases, with 9 bases left in between. Germline loops: CDR1 MNHEY, CDR2 SMNVEV (reference sequence). The CDR3 consists of 10 residues.

This clonotype occurred a few times. The CDR3 nucleotides read TGTGCCAGCAGTTCTTCTCGCAGGTTCCCCTACGAGCAGTACTTC. The encoded protein is CASSSSRRFPYEQYF. The V and J genes are TRBV27 and TRBJ2-7; D gene ambiguous. The CDR3 loop spans 15 amino acids. Germline CDR1 is MNHEY and CDR2 is SMNVEV (reference sequence). V was cut by 4 bases and J by 2 bases, with 15 bases left in between.

At least ten counts were recorded for this clonotype. V and J are TRBV11-2 and TRBJ2-7, with D possibly matching TRBD2 (5 bases). The CDR3 extends over 14 amino acids. V lost 2 bases to trimming and J lost 7 bases, with 15 bases between them. Germline loops: CDR1 SGHAT, CDR2 FQNNGV. The CDR3 DNA reads TGTGCCAGCAGCTTACCGGAGGTAGGAGTTGAGCAGTACTTC. It encodes CASSLPEVGVEQYF.

This clonotype was detected once. V gene TRBV19 combines with J gene TRBJ2-1; a possible D gene is TRBD1 (6 bases). V was cut by 11 bases and J by 3 bases, with 11 bases left in between. CDR1 LNHDA and CDR2 SQIVND come from the germline V gene (reference sequence). The CDR3 totals 12 residues. The CDR3 protein is CAVAGDYNEQFF. Written as DNA, the CDR3 is TGTGCCGTGGCAGGGGACTACAATGAGCAGTTCTTC.

This clonotype was detected ten times or more. V gene TRBV18 combines with J gene TRBJ1-1; maybe TRBD1 (6 bases). V lost 2 bases to trimming and J lost 4 bases, with 14 bases between them. Germline-derived CDR1 and CDR2 are KGHSH and LQKENI. CDR3 length equals 15 residues. In nucleotides, the CDR3 is TGTGCCAGCTCACCAAAGGAGGGGGTTGGCACTGAAGCTTTCTTT. Translating gives CASSPKEGVGTEAFF.

This clonotype showed up many times. The V gene is TRBV7-9, the J gene TRBJ2-7, with D possibly matching TRBD2 (5 bases). The CDR3 is made up of 14 amino acids. Trimming removed 0 bases at V and 4 bases at J, with 10 bases between. Germline lookup yields CDR1 SEHNR and CDR2 FQNEAQ (reference sequence). DNA for the CDR3: TGTGCCAGCAGCTTAGCGGCGACGGGGTACGAGCAGTACTTC. Amino acids: CASSLAATGYEQYF.

Regarding this clonotype: At one of its ends the junction is not consistent with the germline gene, which may arise from a read error. The rearrangement joins TRBV5-4 to TRBJ2-3; 7 bases agree with TRBD2. CDR1 SGHNT and CDR2 YYREEE come from the germline V gene (reference sequence). The CDR3 length is 16 residues. This chain's CDR3 is CASSFKRGADTNTQYF. CDR3 DNA sequence: TGTGCCAGCAGCTTCAAGCGGGGCGCGGACACAAATACGCAGTATTTT.

This chain links TRBV5-1 with TRBJ2-1, with D perhaps TRBD1 (6 bases). This CDR3 comprises 15 residues. Germline V gene sequence: CDR1 SGHRS, CDR2 YFSETQ. V gave up 4 bases and J gave up 7 bases, with 18 bases separating them. DNA for the CDR3: TGCGCCAGCAGCGAAGGACAGACGGAGGTAAATGAGCAGTTCTTC. Translated, it gives CASSEGQTEVNEQFF. Variable domain in full (rest from reference TRBV5-1 and TRBJ2-1): KAGVTQTPRYLIKTRGQQVTLSCSPISGHRSVSWYQQTPGQGLQFLFEYFSETQRNKGNFPGRFSGRQFSNSRSEMNVSTLELGDSALYLCASSEGQTEVNEQFFGPGTRLTVL.

The chain recombines TRBV5-1 with TRBJ1-6; 8 bases align to TRBD1. Germline trimming cut 3 bases from V and 5 bases from J; bases unmatched to any gene: 16. CDR1 and CDR2 (germline): SGHRS, YFSETQ. The CDR3 is 19 amino acids. CDR3 bases: TGCGCCAGCAGCTCTGGTAGGACAGGGTCTTTTTCGGATAATTCACCCCTCCACTTT. This translates into CASSSGRTGSFSDNSPLHF.

This rearrangement joins TRBV7-9 to TRBJ1-6; TRBD1 matches 10 bases. The CDR3 runs to 16 residues. Germline assignment: CDR1 SEHNR and CDR2 FQNEAQ (reference sequence). With V trimmed by 6 bases and J by 4 bases, 6 bases remained unmatched. Written as DNA, the CDR3 is TGTGCCAGCAGTTCCCAGGGACAGGGGTATAATTCACCCCTCCACTTT. Translation: CASSSQGQGYNSPLHF.

This clonotype was picked up many times. The V and J genes are TRBV5-1 and TRBJ1-1; D is uncertain. V was cut by 0 bases and J by 1 base, with 4 bases left in between. The CDR3 is 13 residues long. CDR1 is SGHRS, CDR2 YFSETQ, per germline. CDR3: CASSLAGNTEAFF. The CDR3 nucleotides are TGCGCCAGCAGCTTGGCGGGGAACACTGAAGCTTTCTTT.

The V gene is TRBV19, the J gene TRBJ1-5; no firm D call. Germline CDR1 and CDR2: LNHDA and SQIVND (reference sequence). Trimming stripped 1 base from V and 0 bases from J, with 10 bases between. The CDR3 consists of 16 residues. CDR3 sequence: CASSIVGSYSNQPQHF. The DNA for the CDR3 is TGTGCCAGTAGTATAGTGGGCAGTTATAGCAATCAGCCCCAGCATTTT.

This clonotype was seen many times. The rearrangement joins TRBV3-1 to TRBJ2-1; 9 nucleotides agree with TRBD2. Trimming cost V 0 bases and J 3 bases; bases outside gene matches: 3. The CDR3 runs 16 residues. Germline CDR1 and CDR2: LGHDT and YNNKEL (reference sequence). CDR3 DNA sequence: TGTGCCAGCAGCCAAGAAGCGGGGGGTGTCTACAATGAGCAGTTCTTC. Translated: CASSQEAGGVYNEQFF.